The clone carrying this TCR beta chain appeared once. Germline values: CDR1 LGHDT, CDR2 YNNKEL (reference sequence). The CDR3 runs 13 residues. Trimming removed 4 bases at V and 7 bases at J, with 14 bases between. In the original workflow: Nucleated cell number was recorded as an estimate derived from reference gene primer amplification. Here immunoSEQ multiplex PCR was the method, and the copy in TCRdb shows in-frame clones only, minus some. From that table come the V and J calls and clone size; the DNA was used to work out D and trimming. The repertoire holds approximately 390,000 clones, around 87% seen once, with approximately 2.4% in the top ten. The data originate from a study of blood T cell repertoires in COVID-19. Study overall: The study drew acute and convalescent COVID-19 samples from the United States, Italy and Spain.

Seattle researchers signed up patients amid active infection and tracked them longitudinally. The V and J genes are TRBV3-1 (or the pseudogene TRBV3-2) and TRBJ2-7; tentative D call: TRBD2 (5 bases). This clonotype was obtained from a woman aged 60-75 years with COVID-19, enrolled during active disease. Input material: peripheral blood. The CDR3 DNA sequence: TGTGCCAGCAGCCTCCAAGGACTCTGGGAGCAGTACTTC. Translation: CASSLQGLWEQYF.